This T cell receptor beta chain was identified in a study of esophageal squamous cell carcinoma under preoperative chemotherapy. Noted time point: before preoperative PTX-NDP chemotherapy. By sample share, this clonotype is medium-sized. TCRdb independently ran MiXCR on the PCR reads; one entry per CDR3 protein. The sample lists about 12,000 distinct CDR3 sequences; approximately 50% were seen once. This receptor was obtained from a human donor with esophageal squamous cell carcinoma. The donor label of this sample is uncertain. Sampling was done from a patient given preoperative chemotherapy.

CDR3 in amino acids: CASSKGLFTDTQYF. CDR3 nucleotides: TGTGCCAGCAGTAAAGGGCTATTCACAGATACGCAGTATTTT. J is TRBJ2-3 and V is TRBV6-1; D gene ambiguous. V shed 5 bases and J shed 2 bases, with 11 bases lying between them. Per the germline V gene, CDR1 is MNHNS and CDR2 is SASEGT. The CDR3 totals 14 residues.